This is a list of T cell receptor beta chains from one sample in a study of blood T cell repertoires in COVID-19. Produced via immunoSEQ multiplex PCR; TCRdb's table is partial and in-frame only. The data contain around 89,000 clones, 88% of them singletons. Sequencing used peripheral blood. These TCRs come from a man aged 55 to 70 with acute or convalescent COVID-19. The CDR3 runs from the conserved cysteine through the conserved F or W. Each record gives: V gene, clone size, D gene, J gene, CDR3 DNA, CDR3 protein. D genes are given only for firm matches. Clone size is not always given. Where it is, it says once, few, many or a class for expanded clones.

TRBV11-3,.,TRBD2,TRBJ2-3,TGTGCCAGCAGCTTGACGTCGGGGGGGGCCGGGGATACGCAGTATTTT,CASSLTSGGAGDTQYF
TRBV5-1,.,.,TRBJ1-1,TGCGCCAGCAGCTTAACGGACAGCCTCAAGAACACTGAAGCTTTCTTT,CASSLTDSLKNTEAFF
TRBV6-5,.,.,TRBJ1-2,TGTGCCAGCAGTTACTTAGACGGGGGGGAACGGGGCTACACCTTC,CASSYLDGGERGYTF
TRBV7-8,.,TRBD2,TRBJ2-2,TGTGCCAGCAGCTTAAGTAGCGGGAGCATGACCGGGGAGCTGTTTTTT,CASSLSSGSMTGELFF
TRBV7-3,.,.,TRBJ2-7,TGTGCCAGCAGCTTCGGGAGTCGATCTGGCTCCTACGAGCAGTACTTC,CASSFGSRSGSYEQYF
TRBV2,.,TRBD1,TRBJ2-7,TGTGCCAGCAGGGGGGACAGCTCCTACGAGCAGTACTTC,CASRGDSSYEQYF
TRBV2,.,.,TRBJ2-1,TGTGCCAGCAGTGAAAGGGGTAATGAGCAGTTCTTC,CASSERGNEQFF
TRBV7-2,.,TRBD2,TRBJ2-3,TGTGCCAGCAGCACGTCTAGCGGTTTCACAGATACGCAGTATTTT,CASSTSSGFTDTQYF
TRBV7-3,.,.,TRBJ2-3,TGTGCCAGCAGCTTAACGTTCAGTTACACAGATACGCAGTATTTT,CASSLTFSYTDTQYF
TRBV5-1,.,TRBD2,TRBJ2-1,TGCGCCAGCATAACTTCTAGCGGGAGTGCGAATGAGCAGTTCTTC,CASITSSGSANEQFF
TRBV9,.,TRBD2,TRBJ2-1,TGTGCCAGCAGCGTACGATGGGGAGGGGACAATGAGCAGTTCTTC,CASSVRWGGDNEQFF
TRBV18,.,.,TRBJ2-3,TGTGCCAGCTCACCACCGAGTACTACAGATACGCAGTATTTT,CASSPPSTTDTQYF
TRBV18,few,.,TRBJ1-1,TGTGCCAGCTCACCACCGATTACACTGGGGGGCACTGAAGCTTTCTTT,CASSPPITLGGTEAFF
TRBV10-3,.,TRBD1,TRBJ1-1,TGTGCCATCTCCAGGACAGGGGGTACTATGAACACTGAAGCTTTCTTT,CAISRTGGTMNTEAFF
TRBV24-1,.,.,TRBJ1-2,TGTGCCACCAGTGGTAGTCGTGACTATGGCTACACCTTC,CATSGSRDYGYTF
TRBV7-2,once,TRBD1,TRBJ2-7,TGTGCCAGCAGCTTAGGGGACAGGGGGGAGCAGTACTTC,CASSLGDRGEQYF
TRBV5-1,.,.,TRBJ2-2,TGCGCCAGCAGCACGAGGACCGGGGAGCTGTTTTTT,CASSTRTGELFF
TRBV5-4,.,.,TRBJ2-7,TGTGCCAGCAGCTTGGACGGGGGAACCTACGAGCAGTACTTC,CASSLDGGTYEQYF
TRBV27,.,.,TRBJ1-1,TGTGCCAGCAGTGACCGACAGGCGGGTGCTTTCTTT,CASSDRQAGAFF
TRBV9,few,.,TRBJ1-1,TGTGCCAGCAGTCCGGGGGGCATGAACACTGAAGCTTTCTTT,CASSPGGMNTEAFF
TRBV20-1,.,.,TRBJ1-1,TGCAGTGCTAGTCCGGGGAACACTGAAGCTTTCTTT,CSASPGNTEAFF
TRBV13,.,.,TRBJ2-7,TGTGCCAGCAGCTTTGCTAGTAACTACGAGCAGTACTTC,CASSFASNYEQYF
TRBV19,.,TRBD2,TRBJ2-3,TGTGCCAGTAGTCCTACAGATAGCGGGAGGGTGCGGGGCACAGATACGCAGTATTTT,CASSPTDSGRVRGTDTQYF
TRBV6-6,.,.,TRBJ2-1,TGTGCCAGCAGTTACTCGAGGGACTCCCAGTTCTTC,CASSYSRDSQFF
TRBV4-1,few,TRBD1,TRBJ1-2,TGCGCCAGCAGCCAAGCGTCGACAGGGATCTATGGCTACACCTTC,CASSQASTGIYGYTF
TRBV19,.,.,TRBJ1-2,TGTGCCAGTAGTCCTGGACTGCTAACGAACTATGGCTACACCTTC,CASSPGLLTNYGYTF
TRBV7-6,.,.,TRBJ1-2,TGTGCCAGCAGCTTAGGCGCCGTTACCAACTATGGCTACACCTTC,CASSLGAVTNYGYTF
TRBV7-9,.,TRBD2,TRBJ2-7,TGTGCCAGCAGCAAGGGACTAGCGGGGCCCTACGAGCAGTACTTC,CASSKGLAGPYEQYF
TRBV10-3,.,.,TRBJ2-5,TGTGCCATCAGGCAGGGCAGGACACAAGAGACCCAGTACTTC,CAIRQGRTQETQYF
TRBV14,.,.,TRBJ2-1,TGTGCCAGCAGGAGGGGAGGCGGCTCCTACAATGAGCAGTTCTTC,CASRRGGGSYNEQFF
TRBV24-1,.,TRBD2,TRBJ2-5,TGTGCCACCAGTGATCCCGCTCCCGGGACTAGCGGCGAGACCCAGTACTTC,CATSDPAPGTSGETQYF
TRBV30,.,.,TRBJ1-4,TGTGCCTGGAGGTTGTCCAGGACTAATGAAAAACTGTTTTTT,CAWRLSRTNEKLFF
TRBV6-4,.,.,TRBJ2-6,TGTGCCAGCAGTGAATGGGGAGATAGTTCCGGGGCCAACGTCCTGACTTTC,CASSEWGDSSGANVLTF
TRBV6-1,.,.,TRBJ2-7,TGTGCCAGCAGCCCCGGGACAACGGCCTACGAGCAGTACTTC,CASSPGTTAYEQYF
TRBV6-5,.,.,TRBJ1-1,TGTGCCAGCAATCCCGTGGGGGCGGACACTGAAGCTTTCTTT,CASNPVGADTEAFF
TRBV29-1,.,.,TRBJ2-5,TGCAGCGTTGAAGGAAACAATCTAGGAGAGACCCAGTACTTC,CSVEGNNLGETQYF
TRBV5-1,.,.,TRBJ2-2,TGCGCCAGCAGACGTGATACAGGCACCGGGGAGCTGTTTTTT,CASRRDTGTGELFF
TRBV5-1,.,TRBD1,TRBJ1-6,TGCGCCAGCAGCTTTGTAACCCCGGGACAGGGGAATTCACCCCTCCACTTT,CASSFVTPGQGNSPLHF
TRBV28,.,.,TRBJ1-2,TGTGCCAGCCTCCACGGTAACTATGGCTACACCTTC,CASLHGNYGYTF
TRBV12-3/TRBV12-4,few,.,TRBJ2-7,TGTGCCAGCAGACTAGCAAGCTCCTACGAGCAGTACTTC,CASRLASSYEQYF
TRBV27,.,TRBD1,TRBJ2-6,TGTGCCAGCAGTCTCCGACAGGGACGGGGCTCTGGGGCCAACGTCCTGACTTTC,CASSLRQGRGSGANVLTF
TRBV5-1,.,.,TRBJ1-1,TGCGCCAGCAGCCCAACCCCCGGGACAACTGAAGCTTTCTTT,CASSPTPGTTEAFF
TRBV29-1,.,TRBD1,TRBJ1-2,TGCAGCGCCGACAGGGCCAACTATGGCTACACCTTC,CSADRANYGYTF
TRBV6-6,.,.,TRBJ1-1,TGTGCCAGCAGTTATCGGCAGGGGAACACTGAAGCTTTCTTT,CASSYRQGNTEAFF
TRBV19,.,.,TRBJ1-4,TGTGCCAGTAGTAGACCCGGGGAAAAACTGTTTTTT,CASSRPGEKLFF
TRBV19,.,.,TRBJ2-3,TGTGCCAGTAGTACCGGCGTTGCGGCAGATACGCAGTATTTT,CASSTGVAADTQYF
TRBV6-5,.,.,TRBJ2-7,TGTGCCAGCAGTTACGACAAGAGCTACGAGCAGTACTTC,CASSYDKSYEQYF
TRBV11-2,.,TRBD2,TRBJ2-1,TGTGCCAGCAGCTTCAACCTTGGACTAGCGGGAAACAATGAGCAGTTCTTC,CASSFNLGLAGNNEQFF